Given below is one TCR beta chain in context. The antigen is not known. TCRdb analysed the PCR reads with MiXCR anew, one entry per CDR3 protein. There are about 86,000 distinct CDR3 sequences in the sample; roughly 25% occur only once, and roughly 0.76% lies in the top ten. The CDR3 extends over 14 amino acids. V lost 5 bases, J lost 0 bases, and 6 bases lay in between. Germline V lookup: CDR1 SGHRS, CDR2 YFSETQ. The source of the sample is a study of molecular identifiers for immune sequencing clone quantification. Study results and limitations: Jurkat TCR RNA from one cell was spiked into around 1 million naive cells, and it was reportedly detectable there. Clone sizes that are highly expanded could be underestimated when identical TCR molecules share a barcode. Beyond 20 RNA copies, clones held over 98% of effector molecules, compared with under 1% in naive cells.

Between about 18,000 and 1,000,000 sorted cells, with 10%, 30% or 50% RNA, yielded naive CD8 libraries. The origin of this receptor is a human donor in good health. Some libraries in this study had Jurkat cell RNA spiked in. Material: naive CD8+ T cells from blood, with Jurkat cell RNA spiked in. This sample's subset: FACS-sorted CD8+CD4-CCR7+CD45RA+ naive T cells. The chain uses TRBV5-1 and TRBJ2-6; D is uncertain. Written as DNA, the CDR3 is TGCGCCAGCAGAACAAACTCTGGGGCCAACGTCCTGACTTTC. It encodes CASRTNSGANVLTF.